The subject of this entry is one TCR beta chain. This record belongs to a study of blood T cell repertoires in COVID-19. Profiled with immunoSEQ multiplex PCR; TCRdb holds only in-frame clones, not every one. Here the sample spans 50,000 to 65,000 clones, about 83% being singletons. V lost 3 bases to trimming and J lost 0 bases, with 18 bases between them. Looked up from germline, CDR1 is DFQATT and CDR2 is SNEGSKA (reference sequence). CDR3 size: 18 residues. The specimen was peripheral blood. V and J are TRBV20-1 and TRBJ2-6, with a tentative D call TRBD2 (5 bases). This TCR was recovered from a man between 35 and 55 years old with active COVID-19. The CDR3 sequence: CSASSDYISLSGANVLTF. The CDR3 coding sequence is TGCAGTGCTAGTAGCGACTATATCTCTCTCTCTGGGGCCAACGTCCTGACTTTC.